This record looks at one T cell receptor (beta chain) sequence and its context. Its antigen is undetermined. The genes and germline here are from mouse. Read data end 1 residue before the CDR3 end; the end is taken from the germline J gene. TCRbeta CDR3 was sequenced at survey depth with template counts. TCRdb's table, derived via immunoSEQ multiplex PCR, lists solely in-frame clones and lacks some. The sample carries fewer than 20,000 clones, less than 85% recorded once. Germline V gene lookup returns CDR1 FNHDT and CDR2 SITEND (reference sequence). The CDR3 is 13 residues long. Trimming took 6 bases from V and 0 from J, leaving 4 bases between them. The data derive from a study of tissue T cells after allogeneic stem cell transplantation. The study, taken as a whole, reports: Shared clones across patients were few; motif clustering revealed tissue-specific shared signatures. Only a limited share of tissue TCRs appeared in blood or spleen. Anatomically similar tissues had similar TCR repertoires within each patient.

The TCR comes from a female BALB/c mouse in good health. This strain's MHC haplotype is H2-d. The sample comprised spleen. This chain connects TRBV19 to TRBJ1-6; no definite D call. TRBJ1-6 is an open reading frame whose function is uncertain. Here the CDR3 reads CASKNSYNSPLYF. The CDR3 bases that were read are TGTGCCAGCAAAAATTCCTATAATTCGCCCCTCTAC.